Listed below are T cell receptor beta chains from one sample, sequenced in a study of beta chain features in type 1 diabetes. Assay used: immunoSEQ multiplex PCR; TCRdb lists only in-frame clones, some missing. Of hundreds of thousands of clones listed, 15% to 17% are singletons. Sequencing was carried out using naive CD4+ T cells from blood. The receptors come from a man in his late teens or twenties in good health. Both conserved end residues are part of each CDR3. A D gene is named only where the DNA matches it firmly. Only part of the rows carry a size: once, few, many, or a class if the clone is expanded.

V gene	J gene	clone size	D gene	CDR3 length	CDR3 protein	CDR3 DNA
TRBV7-8	TRBJ2-2	NA	TRBD2	16	CASSLLLAGVTGELFF	TGTGCCAGCAGCTTATTACTAGCGGGAGTCACCGGGGAGCTGTTTTTT
TRBV6-5	TRBJ2-7	few	NA	10	CASRGYEQYF	TGTGCCAGCAGGGGCTACGAGCAGTACTTC
TRBV5-6	TRBJ2-7	few	NA	15	CASSLRAKPTYEQYF	TGTGCCAGCAGCTTGCGGGCCAAGCCAACCTACGAGCAGTACTTC
TRBV30	TRBJ1-5	few	NA	13	CASSGDSNQPQHF	TGTGCCTCCTCAGGAGATAGCAATCAGCCCCAGCATTTT
TRBV7-2	TRBJ1-2	NA	TRBD1	14	CASRSQGQGFGYTF	TGTGCCAGCAGAAGCCAAGGACAGGGGTTCGGCTACACCTTC
TRBV5-1	TRBJ1-4	once	NA	15	CASRGFWETNEKLFF	TGCGCCAGCAGGGGGTTTTGGGAAACTAATGAAAAACTGTTTTTT
TRBV4-2	TRBJ2-3	few	NA	16	CASSQDEGGFHRTQYF	TGTGCCAGCAGCCAAGACGAGGGGGGGTTTCATCGTACGCAGTATTTT
TRBV5-4	TRBJ2-1	many	TRBD2	16	CASSFTSGSAYNEQFF	TGTGCCAGCAGCTTTACTAGCGGGAGTGCGTACAATGAGCAGTTCTTC
TRBV18	TRBJ1-1	few	NA	15	CASSPRQEADTEAFF	TGTGCCAGCTCCCCAAGGCAGGAAGCTGATACTGAAGCTTTCTTT
TRBV27	TRBJ1-5	few	NA	16	CASSPHPQGSYQPQHF	TGTGCCAGCAGTCCACACCCCCAGGGCAGCTATCAGCCCCAGCATTTT
TRBV14	TRBJ1-1	many	NA	14	CASSPTTRNTEAFF	TGTGCCAGCAGCCCGACGACAAGGAACACTGAAGCTTTCTTT
TRBV6-5	TRBJ2-3	NA	NA	15	CASSYGGAQADTQYF	TGTGCCAGCAGTTACGGGGGGGCACAAGCAGATACGCAGTATTTT
TRBV18	TRBJ2-2	once	NA	14	CASSPPVGTGELFF	TGTGCCAGCTCACCACCAGTGGGCACCGGGGAGCTGTTTTTT
TRBV7-2	TRBJ2-7	few	TRBD1	15	CASSMGQGHSYEQYF	TGTGCCAGCAGCATGGGACAGGGTCACTCCTACGAGCAGTACTTC
TRBV6-5	TRBJ1-1	few	NA	15	CASSYVRSGNTEAFF	TGTGCCAGCAGTTACGTCCGCAGCGGGAACACTGAAGCTTTCTTT
TRBV19	TRBJ1-5	few	NA	14	CASSIEGRPQHLHF	TGTGCCAGTAGTATAGAAGGGAGGCCCCAGCACCTGCATTTT
TRBV7-6	TRBJ2-3	NA	TRBD2	15	CASSSRGGSTDTQYF	TGTGCCAGCAGCTCCCGCGGGGGAAGCACAGATACGCAGTATTTT
TRBV29-1	TRBJ1-5	few	TRBD1	15	CSAQTGGNGNQPQHF	TGCAGCGCCCAAACAGGGGGCAACGGCAATCAGCCCCAGCATTTT
TRBV21-1	TRBJ1-3	NA	NA	14	CASSKGVSGNTIYF	TGTGCCAGCAGCAAAGGGGTATCGGGAAACACCATATATTTT
TRBV6-5	TRBJ1-1	NA	TRBD1	15	CASSYSGTADRGAFF	TGTGCCAGCAGTTACTCCGGGACAGCTGACCGTGGAGCTTTCTTT
TRBV29-1	TRBJ1-2	NA	NA	12	CSVAGGVGGYTF	TGCAGCGTTGCTGGCGGGGTGGGGGGCTACACCTTC
TRBV18	TRBJ1-1	few	NA	13	CASSLNMNTEAFF	TGTGCCAGCTCACTCAATATGAACACTGAAGCTTTCTTT
TRBV5-1	TRBJ2-7	few	NA	12	CASSSGHYEQYF	TGCGCCAGCAGCTCAGGACACTACGAGCAGTACTTC
TRBV28	TRBJ2-7	few	NA	16	CAGGTPVGQSGYEQYF	TGTGCCGGTGGGACCCCGGTCGGACAATCAGGCTACGAGCAGTACTTC
TRBV7-9	TRBJ1-1	NA	NA	14	CASSFDTLTTEAFF	TGTGCCAGCAGCTTTGATACCCTTACCACTGAAGCTTTCTTT
TRBV5-4	TRBJ2-7	few	TRBD2	14	CASSSGGRSYEQYF	TGTGCCAGCAGCTCGGGCGGGAGGTCCTACGAGCAGTACTTC
TRBV28	TRBJ2-3	few	NA	14	CASSPPGVPDTQYF	TGTGCCAGCAGCCCCCCCGGGGTCCCAGATACGCAGTATTTT
TRBV9	TRBJ2-3	few	NA	15	CASSGGGSGTDTQYF	TGTGCCAGCAGCGGCGGTGGTAGCGGCACAGATACGCAGTATTTT
TRBV5-1	TRBJ2-1	few	TRBD2	16	CASSLPSGSLVDEQFF	TGCGCCAGCAGCCTTCCTAGCGGGAGCTTGGTCGATGAGCAGTTCTTC
TRBV5-1	TRBJ2-5	few	TRBD2	13	CASSASGTETQYF	TGCGCCAGCAGTGCCAGCGGGACAGAGACCCAGTACTTC
TRBV4-1	TRBJ2-3	NA	NA	16	CASSLQGITSTDTQYF	TGCGCCAGCAGCCTTCAGGGGATCACTAGCACAGATACGCAGTATTTT
TRBV4-3	TRBJ1-4	few	TRBD1	16	CASSQSHRGENEKLFF	TGCGCCAGCAGCCAAAGTCACAGGGGCGAAAATGAAAAACTGTTTTTT
TRBV7-2	TRBJ1-1	few	NA	14	CASSLAGAGKKAFF	TGTGCCAGCAGCTTAGCGGGGGCAGGGAAAAAAGCTTTCTTT
TRBV6-1	TRBJ1-5	NA	NA	15	CASNQGMGSNQPQHF	TGTGCCAGCAACCAGGGGATGGGAAGCAATCAGCCCCAGCATTTT
TRBV9	TRBJ1-1	NA	NA	14	CASSPRTLNTEAFF	TGTGCCAGCAGCCCTCGGACGCTGAACACTGAAGCTTTCTTT
TRBV15	TRBJ2-7	few	NA	14	CATSTTSGAYEQYF	TGTGCCACCAGCACTACCAGCGGAGCCTACGAGCAGTACTTC
TRBV5-1	TRBJ2-1	NA	TRBD1	13	CASNSDRANEQFF	TGCGCCAGCAACTCAGACAGGGCTAATGAGCAGTTCTTC
TRBV9	TRBJ2-1	few	NA	13	CASSVVSYNEQFF	TGTGCCAGCAGCGTAGTTTCTTACAATGAGCAGTTCTTC
TRBV28	TRBJ2-5	few	TRBD1	14	CASSGRTGRKTQYF	TGTGCCAGCAGTGGCCGGACAGGGAGGAAGACCCAGTACTTC
TRBV9	TRBJ2-2	few	NA	16	CASSVASGPNTGELFF	TGTGCCAGCAGCGTAGCAAGCGGGCCCAACACCGGGGAGCTGTTTTTT
TRBV9	TRBJ2-1	few	TRBD2	19	CASSVDPGTSGRLYNEQFF	TGTGCCAGCAGCGTAGACCCCGGGACTAGCGGGAGGCTGTACAATGAGCAGTTCTTC
TRBV7-2	TRBJ2-5	few	TRBD1	17	CASSTRDRGLVTETQYF	TGTGCCAGCAGCACCCGGGACAGGGGGCTTGTTACGGAGACCCAGTACTTC
TRBV7-2	TRBJ2-3	few	TRBD2	15	CASSLSLAVLYTQYF	TGTGCCAGCAGCTTGTCACTAGCGGTGCTATATACGCAGTATTTT
TRBV28	TRBJ1-1	NA	NA	12	CASINAATEAFF	TGTGCCAGCATAAATGCGGCCACTGAAGCTTTCTTT
TRBV29-1	TRBJ2-1	NA	NA	13	CSVGQSFYNEQFF	TGCAGCGTTGGACAGAGCTTCTACAATGAGCAGTTCTTC
TRBV28	TRBJ2-7	few	TRBD2	13	CASRLAGAYEQYF	TGTGCCAGCAGGCTAGCGGGGGCCTACGAGCAGTACTTC
TRBV2	TRBJ1-5	few	TRBD1	15	CASSGTGGAGQPQHF	TGTGCCAGCAGCGGGACAGGGGGCGCGGGTCAGCCCCAGCATTTT
TRBV28	TRBJ2-1	NA	TRBD2	17	CASRWEGTSRVYDEQFF	TGTGCCAGCAGATGGGAGGGGACTAGCAGGGTATACGATGAGCAGTTCTTC
TRBV9	TRBJ2-1	few	NA	14	CASSVSPGGYEQFF	TGTGCCAGCAGCGTATCCCCTGGCGGCTATGAGCAGTTCTTC
TRBV6-1	TRBJ1-5	NA	NA	15	CASSEARLVNQPQHF	TGTGCCAGCAGTGAAGCGAGGTTGGTCAATCAGCCCCAGCATTTT
TRBV10-3	TRBJ2-7	few	NA	14	CAISEAGRRNEQYF	TGTGCCATCAGTGAGGCGGGGCGCCGCAACGAGCAGTACTTC
TRBV29-1	TRBJ2-7	few	TRBD1	14	CSVAKQGAFYEQYF	TGCAGCGTAGCGAAACAGGGGGCTTTTTACGAGCAGTACTTC
TRBV18	TRBJ2-7	NA	TRBD1	15	CASSPAGTGPYEQYF	TGTGCCAGCTCCCCTGCCGGGACAGGTCCCTACGAGCAGTACTTC
TRBV9	TRBJ1-2	once	TRBD1	14	CASNPGQGLNGYTF	TGTGCCAGCAACCCTGGACAGGGGCTCAATGGCTACACCTTC
TRBV10-3	TRBJ2-3	few	TRBD2	15	CAISPTSGSADTQYF	TGTGCCATCAGTCCTACTAGCGGGAGCGCAGATACGCAGTATTTT
TRBV11-2	TRBJ2-1	NA	TRBD2	14	CASSSWRGANEQFF	TGTGCCAGCAGCTCCTGGCGGGGGGCCAATGAGCAGTTCTTC
TRBV27	TRBJ1-4	few	NA	14	CASSLYRWGEKLFF	TGTGCCAGCAGTTTATACAGGTGGGGTGAAAAACTGTTTTTT
TRBV19	TRBJ2-7	NA	TRBD1	15	CASSSADRSSYEQYF	TGTGCCAGTAGTTCCGCGGACAGGTCTTCCTACGAGCAGTACTTC
TRBV28	TRBJ2-7	few	NA	16	CASTNTDSRSSYEQYF	TGTGCCAGCACCAATACCGACAGTCGGAGCTCCTACGAGCAGTACTTC
TRBV7-2	TRBJ2-5	NA	NA	13	CASSLSQGETQYF	TGTGCCAGCAGCTTAAGTCAGGGAGAGACCCAGTACTTC